One and the same sample provided the 5 T cell receptor beta chains below, sequenced in a study of blood T cell repertoires in COVID-19. The data were produced by immunoSEQ multiplex PCR, yet TCRdb's version contains in-frame clones alone and is incomplete. This table has just under 65,000 clones, roughly 76% appearing once. The sample consisted of peripheral blood. The receptors stem from a human donor in a cohort sampled during active COVID-19.

The chain has TRBV4-2 and TRBJ1-1; 8 positions match TRBD1. Per the germline V gene, CDR1 is LGHNA and CDR2 is YNFKEQ. The CDR3 runs to 14 residues. The V gene end was trimmed by 4 bases and the J gene end by 3 bases; junction bases not matched to a gene: 4. The CDR3 here is CASSRVDRDTEAFF. CDR3 nucleotides: TGTGCCAGCAGCCGGGTGGACAGGGACACTGAAGCTTTCTTT.

V is TRBV9 and J is TRBJ2-2; 11 bases fit TRBD2. This CDR3 region has 16 residues. The J segment lost 4 bases and the V segment lost 0 bases, leaving 2 bases of the junction unmatched. Looked up from germline, CDR1 is SGDLS and CDR2 is YYNGEE. The CDR3 loop is CASSVELAGVTGELFF. DNA of the CDR3: TGTGCCAGCAGCGTAGAACTAGCGGGGGTCACCGGGGAGCTGTTTTTT.

The rearrangement joins TRBV5-1 to TRBJ2-1, with D hard to call. CDR3 length: 12 amino acids. The V gene lost 4 bases and the J gene lost 6 bases, with 8 bases spanning the gap. CDR1 SGHRS and CDR2 YFSETQ come from the germline V gene. The CDR3 DNA follows: TGCGCCAGCAGCCTAACCATCAATGAGCAGTTCTTC. Translated: CASSLTINEQFF.

The chain employs TRBV14 and TRBJ1-6; TRBD1 is a possible D gene (5 bases). The CDR3 is 14 residues long. CDR1 is SGHDN and CDR2 is FVKESK in the germline V gene. Trimming took off 6 bases at V and 10 bases at J, with 16 bases between the two ends. The CDR3 here is CASSPTEVRSPLHF. The CDR3 DNA sequence: TGTGCCAGCAGTCCGACAGAGGTTAGGTCACCCCTCCACTTT.

The chain combines TRBV27 with TRBJ2-1; possibly TRBD2 for D (5 bases). V gave up 5 bases and J gave up 0 bases, with 14 bases separating them. The CDR3 spans 16 residues. In germline, CDR1 is MNHEY, CDR2 SMNVEV (reference sequence). In nucleotides, the CDR3 is TGTGCCAGCAGTCGCCCGACGGGAAGCTCCTACAATGAGCAGTTCTTC. Protein: CASSRPTGSSYNEQFF.